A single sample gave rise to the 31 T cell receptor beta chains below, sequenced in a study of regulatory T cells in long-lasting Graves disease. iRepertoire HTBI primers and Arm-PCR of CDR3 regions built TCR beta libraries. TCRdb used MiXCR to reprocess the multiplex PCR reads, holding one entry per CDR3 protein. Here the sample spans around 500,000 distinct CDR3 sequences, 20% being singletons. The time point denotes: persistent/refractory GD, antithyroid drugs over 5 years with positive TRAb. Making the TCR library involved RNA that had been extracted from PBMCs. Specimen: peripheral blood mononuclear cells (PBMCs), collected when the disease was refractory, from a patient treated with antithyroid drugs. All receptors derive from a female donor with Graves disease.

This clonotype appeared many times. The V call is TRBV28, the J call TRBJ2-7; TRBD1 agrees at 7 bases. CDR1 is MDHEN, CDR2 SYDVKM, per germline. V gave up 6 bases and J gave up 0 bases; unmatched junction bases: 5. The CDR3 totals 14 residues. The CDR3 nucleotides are TGTGCCAGCAGCGACAGGGATCGCTCCTACGAGCAGTACTTC. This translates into CASSDRDRSYEQYF.

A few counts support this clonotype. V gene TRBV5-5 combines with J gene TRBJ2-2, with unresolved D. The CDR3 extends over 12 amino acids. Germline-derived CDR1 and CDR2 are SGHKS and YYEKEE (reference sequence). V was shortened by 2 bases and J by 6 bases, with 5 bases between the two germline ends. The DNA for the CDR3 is TGTGCCAGCAGCTTTTTCCCCGGGGAGCTGTTTTTT. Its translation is CASSFFPGELFF. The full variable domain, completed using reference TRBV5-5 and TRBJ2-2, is DAGVTQSPTHLIKTRGQQVTLRCSPISGHKSVSWYQQVLGQGPQFIFQYYEKEERGRGNFPDRFSARQFPNYSSELNVNALLLGDSALYLCASSFFPGELFFGEGSRLTVL.

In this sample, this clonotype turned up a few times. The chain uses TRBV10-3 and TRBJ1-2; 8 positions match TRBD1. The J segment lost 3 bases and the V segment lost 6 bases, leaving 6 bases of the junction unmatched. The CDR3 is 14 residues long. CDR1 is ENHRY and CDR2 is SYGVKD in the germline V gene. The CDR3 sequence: CAIRDRDIDYGYTF. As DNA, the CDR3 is TGTGCCATCAGGGACAGGGACATTGACTATGGCTACACCTTC.

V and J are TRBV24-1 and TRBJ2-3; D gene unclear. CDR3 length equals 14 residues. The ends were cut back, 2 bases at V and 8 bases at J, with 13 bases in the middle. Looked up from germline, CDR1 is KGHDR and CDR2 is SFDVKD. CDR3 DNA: TGTGCCACCAGTGATTCCCGACCTGACGGTACGCAGTATTTT. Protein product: CATSDSRPDGTQYF.

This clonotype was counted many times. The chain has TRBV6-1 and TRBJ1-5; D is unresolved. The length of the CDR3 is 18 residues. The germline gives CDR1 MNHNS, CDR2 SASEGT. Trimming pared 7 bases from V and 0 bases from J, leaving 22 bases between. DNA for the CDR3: TGTGCCAGCAACCCCGAGGTGTCGGTCGGTTATAGCAATCAGCCCCAGCATTTT. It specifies CASNPEVSVGYSNQPQHF.

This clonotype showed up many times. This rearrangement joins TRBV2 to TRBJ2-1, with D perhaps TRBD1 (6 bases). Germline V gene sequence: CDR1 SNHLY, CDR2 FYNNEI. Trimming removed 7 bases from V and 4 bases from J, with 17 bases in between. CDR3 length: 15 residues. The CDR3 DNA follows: TGTGCCAGCATAAGGGACGACAGGTCTTACAATGAGCAGTTCTTC. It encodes CASIRDDRSYNEQFF.

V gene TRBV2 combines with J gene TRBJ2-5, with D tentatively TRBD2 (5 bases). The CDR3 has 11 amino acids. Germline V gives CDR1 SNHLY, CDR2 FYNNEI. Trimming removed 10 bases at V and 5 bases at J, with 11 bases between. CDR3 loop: CANGREETQYF. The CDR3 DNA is TGTGCCAACGGAAGGGAGGAGACCCAGTACTTC.

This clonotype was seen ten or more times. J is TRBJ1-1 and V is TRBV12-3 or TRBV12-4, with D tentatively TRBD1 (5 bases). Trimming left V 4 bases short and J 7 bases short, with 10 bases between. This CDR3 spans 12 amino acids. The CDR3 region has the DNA TGTGCCAGCAGTTCGGGGGGGAGTGAAGCTTTCTTT. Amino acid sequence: CASSSGGSEAFF.

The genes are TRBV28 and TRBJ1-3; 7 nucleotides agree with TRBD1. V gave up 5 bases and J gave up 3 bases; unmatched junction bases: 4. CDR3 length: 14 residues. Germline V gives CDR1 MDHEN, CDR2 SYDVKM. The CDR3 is CASSVTGSGNTIYF. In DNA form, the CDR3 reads TGTGCCAGCAGTGTGACAGGGAGTGGAAACACCATATATTTT.

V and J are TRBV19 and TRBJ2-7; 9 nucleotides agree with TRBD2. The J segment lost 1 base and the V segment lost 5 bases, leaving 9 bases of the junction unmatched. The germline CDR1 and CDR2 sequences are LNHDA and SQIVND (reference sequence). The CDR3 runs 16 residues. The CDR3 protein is CASSGSLAGNSYEQYF. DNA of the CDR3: TGTGCCAGTAGTGGGAGTCTAGCGGGGAATTCCTACGAGCAGTACTTC. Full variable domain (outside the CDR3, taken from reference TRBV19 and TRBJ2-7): DGGITQSPKYLFRKEGQNVTLSCEQNLNHDAMYWYRQDPGQGLRLIYYSQIVNDFQKGDIAEGYSVSREKKESFPLTVTSAQKNPTAFYLCASSGSLAGNSYEQYFGPGTRLTVT.

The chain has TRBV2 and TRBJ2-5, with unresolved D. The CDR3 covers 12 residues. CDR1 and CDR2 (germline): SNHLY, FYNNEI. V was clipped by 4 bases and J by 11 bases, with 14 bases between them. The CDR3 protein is CASSVVVRGQYF. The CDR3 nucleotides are TGTGCCAGCAGTGTGGTCGTCCGTGGGCAGTACTTC.

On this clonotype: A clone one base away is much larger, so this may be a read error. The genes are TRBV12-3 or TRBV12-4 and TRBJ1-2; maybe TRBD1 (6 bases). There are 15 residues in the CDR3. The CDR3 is CAGSFDGGLIYGYTF. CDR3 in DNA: TGTGCCGGCAGTTTTGACGGGGGGCTCATCTATGGCTACACCTTC.

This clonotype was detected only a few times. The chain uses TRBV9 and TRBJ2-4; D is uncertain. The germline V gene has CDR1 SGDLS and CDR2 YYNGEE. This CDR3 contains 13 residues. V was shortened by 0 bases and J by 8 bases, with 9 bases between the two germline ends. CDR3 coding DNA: TGTGCCAGCAGCGTAGACGTCTCGGACATTCAGTACTTC. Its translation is CASSVDVSDIQYF.

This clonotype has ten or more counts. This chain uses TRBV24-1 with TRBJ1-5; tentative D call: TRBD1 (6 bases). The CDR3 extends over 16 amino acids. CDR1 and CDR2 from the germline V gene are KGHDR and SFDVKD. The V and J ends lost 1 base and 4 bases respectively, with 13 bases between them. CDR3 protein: CATSDFRQAMNQPQHF. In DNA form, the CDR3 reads TGTGCCACCAGTGATTTCAGACAGGCGATGAATCAGCCCCAGCATTTT.

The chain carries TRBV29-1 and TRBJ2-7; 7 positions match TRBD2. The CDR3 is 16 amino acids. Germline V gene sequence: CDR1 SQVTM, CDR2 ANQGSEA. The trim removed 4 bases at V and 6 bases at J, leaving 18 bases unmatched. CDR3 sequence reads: CSVVGVEGSGTSEQYF. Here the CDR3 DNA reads TGCAGCGTTGTAGGCGTTGAGGGCAGCGGGACTTCCGAGCAGTACTTC.

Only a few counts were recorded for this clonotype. The CDR3 loop reads CASSPPRGAGELFF. For the CDR3, the DNA is TGTGCCAGCAGTCCCCCAAGGGGGGCCGGGGAGCTGTTTTTT. V is TRBV6-1 and J is TRBJ2-2; either TRBD1 or TRBD2 may supply D (6 bases each). This CDR3 is built from 14 residues. V was cut by 5 bases and J by 6 bases, with 13 bases left in between. Germline V CDR1 and CDR2: MNHNS, SASEGT.

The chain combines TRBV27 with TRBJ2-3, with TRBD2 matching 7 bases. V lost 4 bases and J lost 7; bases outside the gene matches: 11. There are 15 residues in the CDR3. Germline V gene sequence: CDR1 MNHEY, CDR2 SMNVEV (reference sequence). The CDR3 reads CASSSLMAGVNTQYF. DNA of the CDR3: TGTGCCAGCAGTTCCCTAATGGCGGGAGTCAATACGCAGTATTTT.

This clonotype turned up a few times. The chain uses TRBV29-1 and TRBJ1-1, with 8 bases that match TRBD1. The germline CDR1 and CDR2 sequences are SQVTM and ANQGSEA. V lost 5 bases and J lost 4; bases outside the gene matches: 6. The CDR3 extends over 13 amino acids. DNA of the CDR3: TGCAGCGTTCGAACAGGGGGTGCCACTGAAGCTTTCTTT. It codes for CSVRTGGATEAFF.

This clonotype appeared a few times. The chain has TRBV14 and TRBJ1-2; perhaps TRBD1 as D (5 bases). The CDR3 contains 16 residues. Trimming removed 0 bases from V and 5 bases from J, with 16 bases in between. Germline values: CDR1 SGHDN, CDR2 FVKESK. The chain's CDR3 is CASSQDYPGPQYGYTF. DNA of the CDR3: TGTGCCAGCAGCCAAGATTACCCGGGACCCCAATATGGCTACACCTTC.

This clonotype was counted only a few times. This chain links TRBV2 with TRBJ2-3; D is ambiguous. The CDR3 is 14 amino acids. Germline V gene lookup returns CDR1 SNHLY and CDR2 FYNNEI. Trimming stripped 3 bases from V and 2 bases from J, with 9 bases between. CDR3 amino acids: CASSDDRSTDTQYF. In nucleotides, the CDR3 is TGTGCCAGCAGTGATGATCGGTCCACAGATACGCAGTATTTT.

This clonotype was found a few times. The CDR3 here is CSAQLGVAGGGEQYF. As DNA, the CDR3 is TGCAGCGCCCAACTGGGGGTAGCGGGAGGCGGGGAGCAGTACTTC. The chain combines TRBV20-1 with TRBJ2-7; TRBD2 agrees at 10 bases. Looked up from germline, CDR1 is DFQATT and CDR2 is SNEGSKA (reference sequence). This CDR3 has 15 residues.

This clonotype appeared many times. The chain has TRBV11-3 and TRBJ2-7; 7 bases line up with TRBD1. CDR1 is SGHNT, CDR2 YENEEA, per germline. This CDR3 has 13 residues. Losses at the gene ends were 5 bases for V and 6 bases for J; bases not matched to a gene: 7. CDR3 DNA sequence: TGTGCCAGCAGCCAAAAGAGGGGGCTCGAGCAGTACTTC. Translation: CASSQKRGLEQYF.

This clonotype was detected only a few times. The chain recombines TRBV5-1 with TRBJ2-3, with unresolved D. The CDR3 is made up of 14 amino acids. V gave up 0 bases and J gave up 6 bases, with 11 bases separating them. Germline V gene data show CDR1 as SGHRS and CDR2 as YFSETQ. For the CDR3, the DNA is TGCGCCAGCAGCTTGGCCAGGCTTTCCGATACGCAGTATTTT. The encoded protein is CASSLARLSDTQYF.

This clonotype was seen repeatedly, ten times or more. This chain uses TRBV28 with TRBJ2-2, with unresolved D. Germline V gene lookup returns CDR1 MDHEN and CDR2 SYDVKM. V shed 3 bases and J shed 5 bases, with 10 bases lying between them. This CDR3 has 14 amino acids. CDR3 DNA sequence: TGTGCCAGCAGTTTTTACCAAGGGACCGGGGAGCTGTTTTTT. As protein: CASSFYQGTGELFF.

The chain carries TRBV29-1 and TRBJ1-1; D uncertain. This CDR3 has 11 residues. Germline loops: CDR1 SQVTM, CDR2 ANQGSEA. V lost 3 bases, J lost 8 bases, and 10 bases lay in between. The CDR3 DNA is TGCAGCGTTGAGGCGGGGTCGGAAGCTTTCTTT. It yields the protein CSVEAGSEAFF.

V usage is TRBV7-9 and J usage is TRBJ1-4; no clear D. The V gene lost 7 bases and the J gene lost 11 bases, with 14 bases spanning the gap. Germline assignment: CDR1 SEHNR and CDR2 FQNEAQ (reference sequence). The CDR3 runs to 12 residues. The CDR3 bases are TGTGCCAGCAACAACCTCATGGAGAAACTGTTTTTT. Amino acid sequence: CASNNLMEKLFF.

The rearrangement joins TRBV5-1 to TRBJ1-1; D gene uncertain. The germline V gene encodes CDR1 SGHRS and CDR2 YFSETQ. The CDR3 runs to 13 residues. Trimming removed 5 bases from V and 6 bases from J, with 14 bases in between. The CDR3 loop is CASRPPLRAEAFF. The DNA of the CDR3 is TGCGCCAGCAGGCCCCCTCTCCGCGCTGAAGCTTTCTTT.

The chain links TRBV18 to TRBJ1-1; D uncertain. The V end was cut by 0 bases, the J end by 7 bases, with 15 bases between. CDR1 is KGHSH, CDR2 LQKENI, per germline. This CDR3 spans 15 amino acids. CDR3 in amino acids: CASSPPIQANVEAFF. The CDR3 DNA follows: TGTGCCAGCTCACCACCGATTCAGGCGAACGTTGAAGCTTTCTTT.

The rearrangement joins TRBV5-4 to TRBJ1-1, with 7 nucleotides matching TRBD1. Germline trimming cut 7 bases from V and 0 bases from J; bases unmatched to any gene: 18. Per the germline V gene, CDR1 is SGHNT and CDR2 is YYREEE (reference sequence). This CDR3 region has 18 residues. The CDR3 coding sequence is TGTGCCAGCCGTTTGCTGAGGGGGCGGGGGAGAATGAACACTGAAGCTTTCTTT. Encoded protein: CASRLLRGRGRMNTEAFF.

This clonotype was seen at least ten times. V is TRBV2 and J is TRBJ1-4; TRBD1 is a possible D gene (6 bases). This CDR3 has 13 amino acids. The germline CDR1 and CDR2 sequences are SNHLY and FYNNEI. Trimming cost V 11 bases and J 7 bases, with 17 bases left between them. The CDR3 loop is CAGRRDTLEKLFF. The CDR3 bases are TGTGCCGGAAGACGGGACACCCTTGAAAAACTGTTTTTT.

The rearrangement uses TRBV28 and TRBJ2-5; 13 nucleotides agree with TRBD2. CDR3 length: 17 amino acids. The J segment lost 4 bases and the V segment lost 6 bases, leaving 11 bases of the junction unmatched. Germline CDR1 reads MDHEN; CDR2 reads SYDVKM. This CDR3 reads CASSSGLAGVLGETQYF. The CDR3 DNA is TGTGCCAGCAGCTCCGGACTAGCGGGGGTATTAGGAGAGACCCAGTACTTC.